The T cell receptor (beta chain) described here comes from a study of beta chain features in type 1 diabetes. The study reverse transcribed the entire isolated RNA, so it sequenced expressed TCRB transcripts. Profiled with immunoSEQ multiplex PCR; TCRdb holds only in-frame clones, not every one. The table shows 400,000 to 550,000 clones, with around 10% occurring only once. This clone was seen more than once but under ten times. With 2 bases removed from V and 1 base from J, the gap between germline ends came to 12 bases. The CDR3 covers 16 residues. Germline values: CDR1 SGHVS, CDR2 FNYEAQ. The receptor was isolated from a woman in her late teens or twenties in good health. What was sequenced was naive CD4+ T cells from blood. The V and J genes are TRBV7-6 and TRBJ1-3; weak D call: TRBD1 (5 bases). The CDR3 reads CASSLISGVSGNTIYF. The CDR3 bases are TGTGCCAGCAGCTTAATTTCGGGGGTTTCTGGAAACACCATATATTTT. The whole variable domain, remainder taken from reference TRBV7-6 and TRBJ1-3, is GAGVSQSPRYKVTKRGQDVALRCDPISGHVSLYWYRQALGQGPEFLTYFNYEAQQDKSGLPNDRFSAERPEGSISTLTIQRTEQRDSAMYRCASSLISGVSGNTIYFGEGSWLTVV.